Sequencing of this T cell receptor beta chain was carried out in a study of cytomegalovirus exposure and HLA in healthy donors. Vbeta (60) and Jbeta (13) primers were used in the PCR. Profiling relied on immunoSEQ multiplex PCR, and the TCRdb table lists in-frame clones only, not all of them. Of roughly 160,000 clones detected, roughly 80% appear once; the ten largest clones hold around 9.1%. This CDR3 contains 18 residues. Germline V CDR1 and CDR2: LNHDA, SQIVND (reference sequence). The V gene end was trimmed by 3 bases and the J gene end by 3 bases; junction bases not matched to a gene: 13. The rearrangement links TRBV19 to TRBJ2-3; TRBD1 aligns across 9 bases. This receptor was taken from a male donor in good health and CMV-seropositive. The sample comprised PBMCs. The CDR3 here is CASSISGTGQGSTDTQYF. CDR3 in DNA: TGTGCCAGTAGTATCTCCGGGACAGGGCAGGGATCGACAGATACGCAGTATTTT.